The entry below gives a single TCR beta chain sequence along with its context. Its antigen remains unidentified. The protocol was immunoSEQ multiplex PCR, while the TCRdb copy is restricted to in-frame clones and leaves out a portion. There are roughly 76,000 clones in the sample; around 90% occur only once, and around 4.3% lies in the top ten. Blood sampling took place at baseline, cycle 4 day 1, and cycle 7 day 1. This sample is drawn from a study of OX40 agonist ivuxolimab in advanced cancers. The overall study: An agonistic anti-OX40 (CD134) antibody, ivuxolimab, was used to treat the patients. Notes on the study in general: Dose levels from 0.1 to 3.0 mg/kg saw CD4+ and CD8+ blood T cells expand clonally by week 6. Antigen specificity of clonally expanded peripheral T cells was not established.

The ends were cut back, 4 bases at V and 9 bases at J, with 17 bases in the middle. Germline loops: CDR1 SGHRS, CDR2 YFSETQ. CDR3 length equals 14 residues. The starting material was CD4+ or CD8+ T cells sorted from blood, obtained in a trial of the OX40 agonist ivuxolimab. The sequence was collected from an adult with an advanced solid tumor such as melanoma, head and neck, liver or kidney cancer. The chain links TRBV5-1 to TRBJ2-1, with a tentative D call TRBD1 (8 bases). CDR3 coding DNA: TGCGCCAGCAGCAGCGGGACAGGTCAAGGTGAGCAGTTCTTC. This encodes CASSSGTGQGEQFF.